These 21 T cell receptor beta chains were sequenced from one sample in a study of beta chain features in type 1 diabetes. Study-wide points: Moderately but significantly shorter TCRB CDR3s were found in Type 1 diabetes patients in all four CD4+ subsets.

For these TCRs, the target antigens are not known. Reverse transcribing all isolated RNA meant expressed TCRB transcripts were sequenced. TCRdb's table, derived via immunoSEQ multiplex PCR, lists solely in-frame clones and lacks some. The sample consists of approximately 46,000 clones, roughly 45% of them appearing once. The sample was stem cell memory CD4+ T cells from blood. Source of these receptors: a young man with type 1 diabetes.

This clone was seen a handful of times. The V and J genes are TRBV5-1 and TRBJ2-7; TRBD2 matches 10 bases. CDR1 and CDR2 (germline): SGHRS, YFSETQ. The V segment lost 1 base and the J segment 3 bases; nucleotides outside the gene matches: 7. The CDR3 totals 16 residues. Written as DNA, the CDR3 is TGCGCCAGCAGCTTGCGGGCTAGCGGGAGCAACTACGAGCAGTACTTC. It translates to CASSLRASGSNYEQYF.

CDR3 sequence: CASSFWGVEQFF. CDR3 in DNA: TGCGCCAGCAGCTTTTGGGGGGTTGAGCAGTTCTTC. The chain employs TRBV5-1 and TRBJ2-1; D is perhaps TRBD2 (6 bases). Germline-derived CDR1 and CDR2 are SGHRS and YFSETQ. The CDR3 spans 12 residues. Trimming pared 2 bases from V and 9 bases from J, leaving 9 bases between.

The rearrangement uses TRBV29-1 and TRBJ1-1; 7 nucleotides agree with TRBD1. The germline CDR1 and CDR2 sequences are SQVTM and ANQGSEA. With V trimmed by 7 bases and J by 8 bases, 13 bases remained unmatched. The CDR3 contains 13 residues. Here the CDR3 reads CSGRGGVAGEAFF. DNA of the CDR3: TGCAGCGGCAGAGGGGGCGTCGCAGGCGAAGCTTTCTTT.

The chain carries TRBV20-1 and TRBJ2-5, with D unresolved. V was pared by 5 bases and J by 2 bases, with 3 bases between. The CDR3 is made up of 10 amino acids. Germline V gives CDR1 DFQATT, CDR2 SNEGSKA (reference sequence). DNA for the CDR3: TGCAGTGCTCTTCAAGAGACCCAGTACTTC. It translates to CSALQETQYF.

V and J are TRBV7-8 and TRBJ2-7; 10 positions agree with TRBD2. Trimming removed 7 bases from V and 3 bases from J; junction bases left unmatched: 9. Germline loops: CDR1 SGHVS, CDR2 FQNEAQ. The CDR3 loop spans 15 amino acids. CDR3 region: CASTLGLAENYEQYF. The CDR3 region has the DNA TGTGCCAGCACCCTCGGACTAGCGGAGAACTACGAGCAGTACTTC.

The chain links TRBV6-1 to TRBJ2-5; possible D gene TRBD2, 5 bases. Germline V gene data show CDR1 as MNHNS and CDR2 as SASEGT. Trimming removed 6 bases at V and 0 bases at J, with 8 bases between. This CDR3 is built from 13 residues. In nucleotides, the CDR3 is TGTGCCAGCAGCGCCGGGAACCAAGAGACCCAGTACTTC. Its translation: CASSAGNQETQYF.

The gene calls are TRBV28 and TRBJ2-7; a weak D match, TRBD2 (5 bases). Germline CDR1 is MDHEN and CDR2 is SYDVKM. Trimming stripped 5 bases from V and 13 bases from J, with 24 bases between. This CDR3 contains 14 residues. CDR3 protein: CASSPVDSRGLGYF. In DNA form, the CDR3 reads TGTGCCAGCAGTCCAGTCGATTCCCGGGGTTTAGGCTACTTC.

The chain employs TRBV4-3 and TRBJ1-1; D unresolved. CDR3 size: 16 residues. The germline gives CDR1 LGHNA, CDR2 YSLEER. V lost 0 bases, J lost 0 bases, and 11 bases lay in between. The CDR3 loop is CASSQDLPYVNTEAFF. As DNA, the CDR3 is TGCGCCAGCAGCCAAGATCTACCTTACGTGAACACTGAAGCTTTCTTT.

The chain links TRBV28 to TRBJ1-2; maybe TRBD1 (6 bases). The CDR3 has 15 amino acids. Per germline, CDR1 MDHEN and CDR2 SYDVKM. V was pared by 6 bases and J by 7 bases, with 21 bases between. The CDR3 DNA reads TGTGCCAGCAGGGATTCGGGGGGGCGCTTCTTTGGCTACACCTTC. It codes for CASRDSGGRFFGYTF.

The chain joins TRBV5-1 to TRBJ1-1; TRBD1 agrees at 7 bases. The germline V gene has CDR1 SGHRS and CDR2 YFSETQ. This CDR3 spans 12 amino acids. Trimming at V came to 3 bases and at J to 6 bases, leaving 2 bases not matched to a gene. CDR3 nucleotide sequence: TGCGCCAGCAGCTCGCAGGGGGCTGAAGCTTTCTTT. It translates to CASSSQGAEAFF.

J is TRBJ2-1 and V is TRBV27; D perhaps matches TRBD1 (5 bases). CDR1 is MNHEY and CDR2 is SMNVEV in the germline V gene (reference sequence). The CDR3 loop spans 14 amino acids. Trimming stripped 9 bases from V and 3 bases from J, with 15 bases between. The CDR3 DNA follows: TGTGCCAGTACCACACTGGACAACTACAATGAGCAGTTCTTC. It encodes CASTTLDNYNEQFF.

This rearrangement joins TRBV19 to TRBJ1-2; maybe TRBD1 (5 bases). The CDR3 loop spans 16 amino acids. Germline assignment: CDR1 LNHDA and CDR2 SQIVND (reference sequence). Trimming left V 4 bases short and J 2 bases short, with 17 bases between. The CDR3 loop is CASSNIRAGKNYGYTF. The CDR3 DNA reads TGTGCCAGTAGTAATATCCGGGCAGGGAAAAACTATGGCTACACCTTC.

This clone was counted between two and nine times. The chain carries TRBV7-2 and TRBJ1-2; the match to TRBD1 covers 7 bases. The CDR3 sequence is 15 residues long. Germline V gives CDR1 SGHTA, CDR2 FQGNSA. With V trimmed by 3 bases and J by 4 bases, 8 bases remained unmatched. This chain's CDR3 is CASSLTGTASYGYTF. The CDR3 DNA reads TGTGCCAGCAGCTTGACCGGGACAGCCTCCTATGGCTACACCTTC.

J is TRBJ1-4 and V is TRBV4-3; D not resolved. V shed 0 bases and J shed 7 bases, with 12 bases lying between them. This CDR3 has 15 residues. Looked up from germline, CDR1 is LGHNA and CDR2 is YSLEER. The CDR3 protein is CASSQEYTRGEKLFF. The CDR3 DNA sequence: TGCGCCAGCAGCCAAGAATATACGAGAGGTGAAAAACTGTTTTTT.

A note on this clone: The junction does not match germline at one end; this may be a read error. The chain has TRBV11-2 and TRBJ2-5; possible D gene TRBD2, 6 bases. The CDR3 length is 13 residues. Germline V gene sequence: CDR1 SGHAT, CDR2 FQNNGV. The CDR3 loop is CASSLELGGTGNF. Written as DNA, the CDR3 is TGTGCCAGCAGCTTAGAGTTGGGGGGAACGGGTAACTTC.

This sequence joins TRBV29-1 and TRBJ1-5; perhaps TRBD1 as D (6 bases). Germline-derived CDR1 and CDR2 are SQVTM and ANQGSEA. The V end lost 7 bases, the J end lost 2 bases, and 12 bases lay between the germline ends. The CDR3 runs to 13 residues. The CDR3 DNA follows: TGCAGCGGCCAGGCAGGGGGCAATCAGCCCCAGCATTTT. Encoded protein: CSGQAGGNQPQHF.

The CDR3 here is CASSGAQGTGGYQPQHF. For the CDR3, the DNA is TGTGCCAGCAGTGGGGCACAAGGGACAGGGGGCTATCAGCCCCAGCATTTT. V is TRBV25-1 and J is TRBJ1-5; 12 nucleotides agree with TRBD1. The CDR3 loop spans 17 amino acids. V trimming: 4 bases; J trimming: 5 bases; junction bases outside the gene matches: 9. Looked up from germline, CDR1 is MGHDK and CDR2 is SYGVNS.

The CDR3 protein is CASSGVAGIWNEQFF. CDR3 coding DNA: TGCGCCAGCAGCGGCGTAGCGGGTATTTGGAATGAGCAGTTCTTC. The rearrangement joins TRBV5-1 to TRBJ2-1; 7 bases map to TRBD2. With 4 bases clipped from V and 7 bases from J, the junction kept 11 bases outside the gene matches. The CDR3 sequence is 15 residues long. The germline V gene has CDR1 SGHRS and CDR2 YFSETQ.

This chain joins TRBV11-2 and TRBJ2-2; D is perhaps TRBD2 (6 bases). CDR1 and CDR2 (germline): SGHAT, FQNNGV. Trimming cost V 5 bases and J 6 bases, with 13 bases left between them. The CDR3 extends over 14 amino acids. CDR3 protein: CASSKGRWAGELFF. In DNA, the CDR3 is TGTGCCAGCAGCAAGGGGAGGTGGGCCGGGGAGCTGTTTTTT.

The chain recombines TRBV19 with TRBJ2-1; 10 bases are a match to TRBD1. The germline V gene encodes CDR1 LNHDA and CDR2 SQIVND (reference sequence). The ends lost 4 bases at V and 9 bases at J; junction bases unmatched: 9. CDR3 length equals 15 residues. The CDR3 DNA reads as TGTGCCAGTAGTAATCCGGGACAGGGGTTAAGTGAGCAGTTCTTC. This encodes CASSNPGQGLSEQFF.

CDR3 sequence reads: CTSSQDLRRGGQPQHF. As DNA, the CDR3 is TGCACCAGCAGCCAAGATTTGAGGAGGGGAGGTCAGCCCCAGCATTTT. The rearrangement uses TRBV1 and TRBJ1-5. TRBV1 is a recognized pseudogene. CDR3 length: 16 residues.